This T cell receptor beta chain originates from a study of T cell repertoires in cytomegalovirus infection. The study's findings and limits: Dominating the ex vivo response were HLA-C-restricted CMV-specific TCR beta clonotypes.

Each CDR3 protein gets one entry after TCRdb re-called the reads with MiXCR. The sample includes approximately 400,000 distinct CDR3 sequences, approximately 33% of them seen just once. This clonotype was seen only a few times. The antigen is undetermined. V shed 0 bases and J shed 6 bases, with 17 bases lying between them. Germline V gives CDR1 SGDLS, CDR2 YYNGEE. The CDR3 consists of 16 residues. The material sequenced was PBMCs. The chain recombines TRBV9 with TRBJ2-3, with D possibly matching TRBD2 (7 bases). The source is a human donor in good health (CMV status not recorded). Some clones in this sample may be carry-over from other donors' samples. The CDR3: CASSVGPGGSRDTQYF. CDR3 bases: TGTGCCAGCAGCGTAGGACCGGGGGGCTCCCGGGATACGCAGTATTTT.